Below are 24 T cell receptor beta chains sequenced from a single sample in a study of T cell responses to AZD1222 COVID-19 vaccine. Some clones are missing from TCRdb's copy, which holds only in-frame ones; the method was immunoSEQ multiplex PCR. The table records some 140,000 clones, around nine tenths of them present only once. This specimen consisted of peripheral blood, obtained on day 0 of AZD1222 vaccination. All receptors derive from an adult in good health.

The chain uses TRBV13 and TRBJ2-1; D call uncertain. The germline gives CDR1 PRHDT, CDR2 FYEKMQ (reference sequence). Trimming pared 3 bases from V and 0 bases from J, leaving 9 bases between. The CDR3 runs 15 residues. CDR3 amino acids: CASSFAVSSYNEQFF. The CDR3 region has the DNA TGTGCCAGCAGCTTCGCGGTAAGCTCCTACAATGAGCAGTTCTTC.

This chain links TRBV5-5 with TRBJ1-1; maybe TRBD1 (6 bases). Trimming stripped 6 bases from V and 4 bases from J, with 16 bases between. The CDR3 sequence is 14 residues long. Germline CDR1 and CDR2: SGHKS and YYEKEE (reference sequence). The CDR3 DNA follows: TGTGCCAGCACCAAAGGGGGGCGGATCACTGAAGCTTTCTTT. This codes for CASTKGGRITEAFF.

In regard to this clone: In the same sample, other DNA sequences code for this CDR3. The chain couples TRBV7-9 to TRBJ2-7; no clear D. CDR1 is SEHNR and CDR2 is FQNEAQ in the germline V gene (reference sequence). This CDR3 contains 12 residues. V lost 3 bases, J lost 7 bases, and 10 bases lay in between. DNA of the CDR3: TGTGCCAGCAGCTTCCTGTCCGGAGAGCAGTACTTC. This translates into CASSFLSGEQYF.

The rearrangement joins TRBV19 to TRBJ1-1; no definite D call. The CDR3 loop spans 12 amino acids. Germline V gene data show CDR1 as LNHDA and CDR2 as SQIVND (reference sequence). Trimming left V 3 bases short and J 7 bases short, with 9 bases between. CDR3 in amino acids: CASSIWEGEAFF. The CDR3 DNA sequence: TGTGCCAGTAGTATTTGGGAGGGTGAAGCTTTCTTT.

J is TRBJ1-1 and V is TRBV28; a weak D match, TRBD1 (5 bases). Germline V gene lookup returns CDR1 MDHEN and CDR2 SYDVKM. V was trimmed by 8 bases and J by 4 bases, leaving 23 bases between them. The CDR3 is 16 residues long. The CDR3 nucleotides are TGTGCCAGCGGACAACGGGCCGGGTCGGGTGGCACTGAAGCTTTCTTT. Translated, it gives CASGQRAGSGGTEAFF.

The chain is built from TRBV7-9 and TRBJ2-5; D uncertain. V lost 5 bases, J lost 7 bases, and 17 bases lay in between. This CDR3 comprises 14 residues. Germline lookup yields CDR1 SEHNR and CDR2 FQNEAQ (reference sequence). The CDR3 bases are TGTGCCAGCAGCCGCTACAAGGGCCTTGGGACCCAGTACTTC. This encodes CASSRYKGLGTQYF.

V and J are TRBV28 and TRBJ1-5; unclear D gene. Trimming took off 3 bases at V and 6 bases at J, with 18 bases between the two ends. The CDR3 sequence is 16 residues long. Germline-derived CDR1 and CDR2 are MDHEN and SYDVKM. CDR3 amino acids: CASSFGSGGVPQPQHF. CDR3 nucleotides: TGTGCCAGCAGTTTTGGTTCAGGCGGGGTTCCTCAGCCCCAGCATTTT. The full variable domain, in which reference TRBV28 and TRBJ1-5 provide the parts outside the CDR3, is DVKVTQSSRYLVKRTGEKVFLECVQDMDHENMFWYRQDPGLGLRLIYFSYDVKMKEKGDIPEGYSVSREKKERFSLILESASTNQTSMYLCASSFGSGGVPQPQHFGDGTRLSIL.

The V and J genes are TRBV4-1 and TRBJ2-7, with 11 bases matching TRBD2. The junction had 2 bases not matched to a gene; V was cut back by 1 base and J by 3 bases. This CDR3 is built from 15 residues. Germline V gives CDR1 MGHRA, CDR2 YSYEKL. The CDR3 nucleotides read TGCGCCAGCAGCCAAGCACTAGCGGGAGTCTACGAGCAGTACTTC. Its translation is CASSQALAGVYEQYF.

V and J are TRBV15 and TRBJ2-3; 9 nucleotides match TRBD2. The CDR3 sequence is 16 residues long. Germline V gene data show CDR1 as LNHNV and CDR2 as YYDKDF (reference sequence). After removal of 5 bases from V and 2 bases from J, the junction contained 8 bases not matched to a gene. The CDR3: CATSGRLAVTTDTQYF. Written as DNA, the CDR3 is TGTGCCACCAGCGGGAGACTAGCGGTGACCACAGATACGCAGTATTTT.

The genes are TRBV7-3 and TRBJ2-1, with TRBD2 as a possible D gene (5 bases). The CDR3 has 15 amino acids. The V and J ends lost 3 bases and 2 bases respectively, with 11 bases between them. Germline V gene sequence: CDR1 SGHTA, CDR2 FQGTGA. CDR3 in DNA: TGTGCCAGCAGCTTGCTCCTAGCAGCCTACAATGAGCAGTTCTTC. It specifies CASSLLLAAYNEQFF. The full variable domain, its missing parts supplied by reference TRBV7-3 and TRBJ2-1, is GAGVSQTPSNKVTEKGKYVELRCDPISGHTALYWYRQSLGQGPEFLIYFQGTGAADDSGLPNDRFFAVRPEGSVSTLKIQRTERGDSAVYLCASSLLLAAYNEQFFGPGTRLTVL.

The chain combines TRBV6-5 with TRBJ2-2; TRBD1 matches at 7 bases. With 4 bases clipped from V and 6 bases from J, the junction kept 2 bases outside the gene matches. The germline V gene has CDR1 MNHEY and CDR2 SVGAGI. The CDR3 totals 13 residues. The DNA for the CDR3 is TGTGCCAGCAGTTTCACAGGGGCCGGGGAGCTGTTTTTT. Amino acids: CASSFTGAGELFF.

The rearrangement links TRBV6-5 to TRBJ2-1; D gene uncertain. Germline V CDR1 and CDR2: MNHEY, SVGAGI. The CDR3 consists of 13 residues. Trimming shortened V by 3 bases and J by 10 bases, and 13 bases separated the two germline ends. As DNA, the CDR3 is TGTGCCAGCAGTTATACTGGGGTAGGGGAGCAGTTCTTC. Protein product: CASSYTGVGEQFF.

The chain links TRBV18 to TRBJ2-3; D uncertain. The CDR3 contains 14 residues. Germline CDR1 is KGHSH and CDR2 is LQKENI. Trimming cost V 2 bases and J 3 bases, with 9 bases left between them. CDR3: CASSPVDRTDTQYF. The CDR3 DNA is TGTGCCAGCTCACCAGTCGATCGAACAGATACGCAGTATTTT.

The rearrangement links TRBV7-8 to TRBJ2-7; TRBD1 is a possible D gene (5 bases). V was pared by 5 bases and J by 6 bases, with 14 bases between. Looked up from germline, CDR1 is SGHVS and CDR2 is FQNEAQ. The CDR3 consists of 13 residues. In DNA form, the CDR3 reads TGTGCCAGCAGCCCCAGGGTACCGCGCGAGCAGTACTTC. Encoded protein: CASSPRVPREQYF.

The chain carries TRBV28 and TRBJ1-2, with 10 nucleotides matching TRBD1. Per germline, CDR1 MDHEN and CDR2 SYDVKM. The V segment lost 4 bases and the J segment 7 bases; nucleotides outside the gene matches: 9. This CDR3 comprises 15 residues. The CDR3 bases are TGTGCCAGCAGTTACCGGGACAGGGGATGGGGTGGCTACACCTTC. Amino acids: CASSYRDRGWGGYTF.

This chain joins TRBV27 and TRBJ1-5, with 7 bases fitting TRBD1. Germline V gene data show CDR1 as MNHEY and CDR2 as SMNVEV (reference sequence). CDR3 size: 15 residues. The V and J ends lost 5 bases and 4 bases, in that order; junction bases with no gene match: 8. The CDR3 region is CASSREYRGNQPQHF. In nucleotides, the CDR3 is TGTGCCAGCAGTCGAGAGTACAGGGGTAATCAGCCCCAGCATTTT.

This clone came up once. The V and J genes are TRBV7-2 and TRBJ2-7, with no clear D. The CDR3 loop spans 17 amino acids. Germline V lookup: CDR1 SGHTA, CDR2 FQGNSA. V was trimmed by 5 bases and J by 1 base, leaving 21 bases between them. In DNA, the CDR3 is TGTGCCAGCAGCAGAACTCCCCCGACGGAGCCGTCCTACGAGCAGTACTTC. Translating gives CASSRTPPTEPSYEQYF.

The V gene is TRBV29-1, the J gene TRBJ2-5, with TRBD2 matching over 10 bases. The CDR3 consists of 13 residues. The germline V gene encodes CDR1 SQVTM and CDR2 ANQGSEA. Trimming took 6 bases from V and 1 from J; bases not matched to a gene: 2. In DNA form, the CDR3 reads TGCAGCGTAAGCGGGAGGGCCCAAGAGACCCAGTACTTC. Its translation is CSVSGRAQETQYF.

The chain is built from TRBV29-1 and TRBJ2-7, with 9 bases identical to TRBD1. Germline trimming cut 6 bases from V and 2 bases from J; bases unmatched to any gene: 5. This CDR3 is built from 13 residues. Germline loops: CDR1 SQVTM, CDR2 ANQGSEA. This CDR3 is CSVRRTGAYEQYF. CDR3 nucleotides: TGCAGCGTCCGACGGACAGGGGCCTACGAGCAGTACTTC.

V and J are TRBV28 and TRBJ2-3; the D is unclear. Trimming left V 11 bases short and J 5 bases short, with 11 bases between. The CDR3 sequence is 11 residues long. Looked up from germline, CDR1 is MDHEN and CDR2 is SYDVKM. The CDR3 DNA sequence: TGTGCCTCCCAGTCGGTAGATACGCAGTATTTT. Translating it yields CASQSVDTQYF.

This chain uses TRBV28 with TRBJ2-7; weak D call: TRBD1 (6 bases). V lost 1 base to trimming and J lost 7 bases, with 17 bases between them. Germline V gene sequence: CDR1 MDHEN, CDR2 SYDVKM. This CDR3 has 15 amino acids. CDR3 sequence reads: CASSLLAGALGEQYF. DNA of the CDR3: TGTGCCAGCAGTTTATTGGCAGGGGCGCTGGGGGAGCAGTACTTC.

The chain links TRBV6-5 to TRBJ1-5; D call uncertain. The length of the CDR3 is 15 residues. The germline V gene encodes CDR1 MNHEY and CDR2 SVGAGI. Trimming left V 7 bases short and J 0 bases short, with 13 bases between. CDR3 residues: CASTLGRNSNQPQHF. DNA for the CDR3: TGTGCCAGCACGCTTGGACGGAATAGCAATCAGCCCCAGCATTTT.

To note about this clone: The same CDR3 arises from other DNA sequences in this sample as well. The V call is TRBV6-5, the J call TRBJ2-7, with 9 bases aligning to TRBD2. CDR1 and CDR2 from the germline V gene are MNHEY and SVGAGI. The CDR3 is 15 residues long. The ends lost 0 bases at V and 1 base at J; junction bases unmatched: 1. The CDR3 loop is CASSYSLAGSYEQYF. CDR3 in DNA: TGTGCCAGCAGTTACTCGCTAGCGGGGTCCTACGAGCAGTACTTC.

The chain is built from TRBV7-9 and TRBJ1-1; maybe TRBD1 (5 bases). V lost 3 bases and J 5 bases, leaving 13 bases between the germline ends. The CDR3 has 14 residues. The germline V gene encodes CDR1 SEHNR and CDR2 FQNEAQ (reference sequence). The CDR3 spells CASSLAGKVTEAFF. DNA of the CDR3: TGTGCCAGCAGCTTGGCAGGGAAGGTAACTGAAGCTTTCTTT.